These T cell receptor beta chains were read from a single sample in a study of blood T cell repertoires in COVID-19. Libraries were prepared by immunoSEQ multiplex PCR; TCRdb keeps only in-frame clonotypes and omits some of them. This table has 68,000 or so clones, 70% to 90% appearing once. The sample consisted of peripheral blood. Receptors were obtained from a woman in her 50s with COVID-19, enrolled during active disease. The CDR3 runs from the conserved cysteine through the conserved F or W. Fields, in order: D gene, clone size, J gene, V gene, CDR3 protein, CDR3 DNA. The D gene is left open where the match is weak. The listing skips clone size in some rows; elsewhere it reads once, few, many or a size class.

>.|few|TRBJ1-1|TRBV6-5
CASSPEAGLTEAFF
TGTGCCAGCAGTCCCGAGGCGGGGCTCACTGAAGCTTTCTTT
>TRBD1|.|TRBJ2-7|TRBV28
CASSSPTGLGQYF
TGTGCCAGCAGTTCCCCGACAGGGCTCGGGCAGTACTTC
>TRBD1|.|TRBJ1-1|TRBV27
CASRDRERTEAFF
TGTGCCAGCAGAGACAGGGAGAGGACTGAAGCTTTCTTT
>TRBD2|.|TRBJ2-5|TRBV5-4
CASSPSSASGGGYQETQYF
TGTGCCAGCAGCCCCTCGTCGGCTAGCGGGGGAGGGTACCAAGAGACCCAGTACTTC
>.|few|TRBJ1-2|TRBV4-1
CASSHQADRTNYGYTF
TGCGCCAGCAGCCACCAGGCCGACAGAACTAACTATGGCTACACCTTC
>.|.|TRBJ2-7|TRBV11-1
CASSRGGEQYF
TGTGCCAGCAGCCGAGGGGGCGAGCAGTACTTC
>.|.|TRBJ1-1|TRBV28
CASTWGSNTEAFF
TGTGCCAGCACCTGGGGCAGTAACACTGAAGCTTTCTTT
>.|.|TRBJ2-3|TRBV7-2
CAGGWGDTQYF
TGTGCCGGGGGGTGGGGAGATACGCAGTATTTT
>.|.|TRBJ2-3|TRBV5-4
CASSFPSAGWSDTQYF
TGTGCCAGCAGCTTCCCCTCAGCGGGCTGGTCAGATACGCAGTATTTT
>.|.|TRBJ2-7|TRBV29-1
CSVVFGERSSYEQYF
TGCAGCGTTGTCTTTGGAGAGCGGAGCTCCTACGAGCAGTACTTC
>.|.|TRBJ1-1|TRBV2
CASSAEGVRGTEAFF
TGTGCCAGCAGTGCGGAAGGGGTAAGGGGCACTGAAGCTTTCTTT
>.|.|TRBJ2-7|TRBV11-2
CASSLGQFSSYEQYF
TGTGCCAGCAGCTTAGGGCAGTTTTCTTCCTACGAGCAGTACTTC
>.|.|TRBJ2-1|TRBV2
CASELESYNEQFF
TGTGCCAGCGAACTAGAGTCCTACAATGAGCAGTTCTTC
>TRBD2|.|TRBJ2-5|TRBV7-3
CASSPSGAGVSETQYF
TGTGCCAGCAGCCCCTCCGGGGCGGGAGTGTCGGAGACCCAGTACTTC